The following is a TCR beta chain sequence with its context. Assay: immunoSEQ multiplex PCR; the TCRdb copy retains only in-frame clones and omits some. This sample has about 15,000 clones, with roughly 81% found just once. The source of the sample is a study of tumor-infiltrating lymphocytes in localized non-small cell lung cancer. The CDR3 is 16 residues long. Per germline, CDR1 GTSNPN and CDR2 SVGIG (reference sequence). The ends lost 0 bases at V and 6 bases at J; junction bases unmatched: 9. This TCR was recovered from a human donor with non-small cell lung cancer. The sample consisted of lung tumor tissue. The chain combines TRBV30 with TRBJ1-5, with 9 bases aligning to TRBD1. CDR3 sequence: CAWSVKTGGSAQPQHF. In DNA form, the CDR3 reads TGTGCCTGGAGTGTAAAGACAGGGGGTTCTGCTCAGCCCCAGCATTTT.